Ten or more counts support the clone carrying this T cell receptor beta chain. For TCR beta, libraries came from iRepertoire HTBI primers and Arm-PCR of CDR3 regions. From the multiplex PCR reads, TCRdb called clonotypes with MiXCR, one entry per CDR3 protein. This sample has about 520,000 distinct CDR3 sequences, with approximately 12% found just once. Germline V lookup: CDR1 SEHNR, CDR2 FQNEAQ (reference sequence). Trimming stripped 5 bases from V and 2 bases from J, with 11 bases between. The CDR3 is made up of 14 amino acids. The sample originates from a study of regulatory T cells in long-lasting Graves disease. Time point here: newly diagnosed GD, antithyroid drugs for less than 3 months. PBMC-extracted RNA yielded the TCR library. Graves' disease was diagnosed by American Thyroid Association guidelines. These records were also assigned to another study, of T cells in Graves' hyperthyroidism and ophthalmopathy.

Specimen: peripheral blood mononuclear cells (PBMCs), collected at new diagnosis, from a patient treated with antithyroid drugs. This chain links TRBV7-9 with TRBJ2-3, with unresolved D. The sequence was collected from a woman aged 30 to 39 with Graves disease. The CDR3 DNA is TGTGCCAGCAGCCCGTCGCTGCCCACAGATACGCAGTATTTT. This codes for CASSPSLPTDTQYF.